This is a list of T cell receptor beta chains from one sample in a study of shared clonotypes between healthy human individuals. Method: immunoSEQ multiplex PCR; TCRdb's copy keeps in-frame clones and lacks some. The sample records about 2.3 million clones, under 95% being singletons. The source material was naive CD4+ T cells from PBMCs. These receptors originate from a man aged 18 to 29 in good health. Some clones in this sample may be carry-over from other donors' samples. Both conserved end residues are part of each CDR3. The D gene is left open where the match is weak. The size field is filled for only some rows; it gives once, few, many or a size class.

clone_size d_call j_call v_call cdr3_aa cdr3_nt
NA NA TRBJ1-5 TRBV7-9 CASSLGRDSNQPQHF TGTGCCAGCAGCTTGGGCAGAGATAGCAATCAGCCCCAGCATTTT
once TRBD2 TRBJ2-1 TRBV28 CASSTSGSSYNEQFF TGTGCCAGCAGTACTAGCGGGAGCTCCTACAATGAGCAGTTCTTC
few NA TRBJ1-1 TRBV29-1 CSVLENTEAFF TGCAGCGTTCTTGAGAACACTGAAGCTTTCTTT
once NA TRBJ2-6 TRBV10-3 CAISFPGANVLTF TGTGCCATCAGTTTTCCTGGGGCCAACGTCCTGACTTTC
NA NA TRBJ2-2 TRBV7-9 CASPSPATGELFF TGTGCCAGTCCAAGCCCGGCGACCGGGGAGCTGTTTTTT
many TRBD2 TRBJ2-7 TRBV6-6 CASSYERGGYEQYF TGTGCCAGCAGTTACGAGCGGGGAGGCTACGAGCAGTACTTC
NA NA TRBJ1-2 TRBV7-2 CASSPDFTGYTF TGTGCCAGCAGCCCAGACTTTACCGGCTACACCTTC
once TRBD1 TRBJ1-1 TRBV28 CASSLAQGQGASAFF TGTGCCAGCAGTTTGGCGCAGGGACAGGGAGCGTCCGCTTTCTTT
NA TRBD1 TRBJ2-7 TRBV28 CASSSPTTGDRGRASEQYF TGTGCCAGCAGTTCCCCCACTACCGGGGACAGGGGGAGGGCCAGCGAGCAGTACTTC
once NA TRBJ1-1 TRBV19 CASSGPRTENTEAFF TGTGCCAGTAGTGGCCCCCGGACGGAGAACACTGAAGCTTTCTTT
once NA TRBJ1-2 TRBV7-3 CASSLTSGPRPYGYTF TGTGCCAGCAGCTTAACGTCGGGGCCGAGGCCCTATGGCTACACCTTC
NA TRBD2 TRBJ2-7 TRBV6-4 CASTSGTSGRRVSYEQYF TGTGCCAGCACCTCCGGGACTAGCGGGAGGCGGGTCTCCTACGAGCAGTACTTC
NA NA TRBJ2-5 TRBV28 CASTAGQKRETQYF TGTGCCAGCACCGCGGGACAGAAGAGAGAGACCCAGTACTTC
NA TRBD1 TRBJ1-1 TRBV19 CASRMRGRPGAFF TGTGCCAGTAGGATGAGGGGGCGTCCGGGGGCTTTCTTT
NA NA TRBJ1-2 TRBV29-1 CSVPGPALYGYTF TGCAGCGTCCCCGGTCCGGCCTTATATGGCTACACCTTC
NA TRBD1 TRBJ1-3 TRBV5-1 CASSFDRAVHTIYF TGCGCCAGCAGCTTCGACAGGGCGGTACACACCATATATTTT
NA NA TRBJ2-3 TRBV7-7 CASSLKSQLGTDTQYF TGTGCCAGCAGCTTAAAGTCACAGCTTGGGACAGATACGCAGTATTTT
NA TRBD1 TRBJ1-4 TRBV19 CASSLATGPNEKLFF TGTGCCAGTAGCTTGGCGACAGGGCCAAATGAAAAACTGTTTTTT
NA TRBD1 TRBJ2-3 TRBV28 CASSLDRGRLDTQYF TGTGCCAGCAGTTTAGACAGGGGGCGCCTAGATACGCAGTATTTT
NA NA TRBJ1-5 TRBV9 CASSVGVGAGQPQHF TGTGCCAGCAGCGTAGGAGTTGGGGCAGGTCAGCCCCAGCATTTT
NA NA TRBJ2-2 TRBV9 CASRQPFGELFF TGTGCCAGCAGACAGCCTTTCGGGGAGCTGTTTTTT
NA TRBD2 TRBJ2-7 TRBV6-6 CASSPSGNSYEQYF TGTGCCAGCAGTCCCAGCGGGAACTCCTACGAGCAGTACTTC
once NA TRBJ1-4 TRBV5-1 CASSSGRFEEKLFF TGCGCCAGCAGCTCGGGACGGTTCGAGGAAAAACTGTTTTTT
NA NA TRBJ2-3 TRBV11-1 CASSLGRTATDTDTQYF TGTGCCAGCAGCTTAGGGAGGACAGCGACCGACACAGATACGCAGTATTTT
NA TRBD2 TRBJ2-5 TRBV25-1 CASSEGLAGGETQYF TGTGCCAGCAGTGAGGGACTAGCGGGAGGAGAGACCCAGTACTTC
once TRBD1 TRBJ1-4 TRBV9 CASSGDRAYEKLFF TGTGCCAGCAGCGGGGACAGGGCATATGAAAAACTGTTTTTT
NA NA TRBJ1-5 TRBV19 CASRDRSDFGHF TGTGCCAGTAGGGACCGGTCTGACTTTGGGCATTTT
NA NA TRBJ2-7 TRBV6-5 CASSYSSGNIYEQYF TGTGCCAGCAGTTACTCTTCAGGGAATATTTACGAGCAGTACTTC
NA NA TRBJ2-3 TRBV5-1 CASSLAVSSEPDTQYF TGCGCCAGCAGCTTGGCGGTCAGTTCGGAGCCAGATACGCAGTATTTT
NA NA TRBJ2-5 TRBV6-5 CASSRGATETQYF TGTGCCAGCTCCCGGGGGGCTACGGAGACCCAGTACTTC
NA NA TRBJ1-2 TRBV5-4 CASSLGRGEGYTF TGTGCCAGCAGCTTAGGCAGGGGCGAGGGCTACACCTTC
NA NA TRBJ2-7 TRBV19 CASIGTSTGTYEQYF TGTGCCAGTATCGGCACCTCGACAGGAACCTACGAGCAGTACTTC
NA NA TRBJ1-1 TRBV6-1 CASRVELQGVTEAFF TGTGCCAGCCGAGTAGAGTTGCAGGGAGTCACTGAAGCTTTCTTT
NA NA TRBJ2-5 TRBV2 CASSVTRTGETQYF TGTGCCAGCAGTGTCACCCGCACCGGAGAGACCCAGTACTTC
NA NA TRBJ2-4 TRBV13 CASSLWAEDIQYF TGTGCCAGCAGCTTATGGGCGGAGGACATTCAGTACTTC
NA NA TRBJ1-5 TRBV6-5 CASSYGYQPQHF TGTGCCAGCAGTTACGGTTATCAGCCCCAGCATTTT
NA NA TRBJ2-1 TRBV28 CASTYTGISYNEQFF TGTGCCAGCACCTATACGGGAATTTCCTACAATGAGCAGTTCTTC
NA NA TRBJ1-3 TRBV6-6 CASSPGTYGNTIYF TGTGCCAGCAGCCCCGGGACGTATGGAAACACCATATATTTT
NA TRBD1 TRBJ1-1 TRBV5-1 CASSALQGGNTEAFF TGCGCCAGCAGCGCCTTACAGGGGGGGAACACTGAAGCTTTCTTT
NA TRBD2 TRBJ2-3 TRBV14 CASSPTLAGRTDTQYF TGTGCCAGCAGCCCAACACTAGCGGGGCGCACAGATACGCAGTATTTT
NA NA TRBJ2-5 TRBV9 CASSERLNQETQYF TGTGCCAGCAGCGAACGACTTAACCAAGAGACCCAGTACTTC
few TRBD2 TRBJ2-7 TRBV7-9 CASSSHKTSDSPEQYF TGTGCCAGCAGCTCCCATAAGACTAGCGATTCTCCCGAGCAGTACTTC
NA NA TRBJ1-1 TRBV7-9 CASSLAGTEAFF TGTGCCAGCAGCTTAGCGGGCACTGAAGCTTTCTTT
NA NA TRBJ2-2 TRBV7-2 CASSATGYTGELFF TGTGCCAGCAGCGCCACAGGGTACACCGGGGAGCTGTTTTTT
NA NA TRBJ2-1 TRBV5-1 CASNLLPTDNEQFF TGCGCCAGCAACCTCCTCCCAACAGACAATGAGCAGTTCTTC
NA TRBD1 TRBJ2-5 TRBV5-1 CASSSRMKGARETQYF TGCGCCAGCAGCTCCCGTATGAAGGGGGCGCGGGAGACCCAGTACTTC
NA NA TRBJ2-2 TRBV6-1 CASREGRGGELFF TGTGCCAGCAGAGAAGGACGGGGCGGGGAGCTGTTTTTT
NA TRBD1 TRBJ1-2 TRBV7-3 CASSLRQGANYGYTF TGTGCCAGCAGCCTCCGACAGGGGGCGAACTATGGCTACACCTTC
NA TRBD1 TRBJ2-3 TRBV18 CASSPRTTGGTDTQYF TGTGCCAGCTCACCACGTACGACAGGGGGGACAGATACGCAGTATTTT
NA NA TRBJ1-5 TRBV29-1 CSVGEGDQPQHF TGCAGCGTGGGGGAGGGGGATCAGCCCCAGCATTTT
NA TRBD2 TRBJ2-3 TRBV15 CATSRDPGLAGWWGADTQYF TGTGCCACCAGCAGAGATCCCGGACTAGCGGGCTGGTGGGGCGCAGATACGCAGTATTTT
NA NA TRBJ2-1 TRBV2 CATDRGRSYNEQFF TGTGCCACCGACCGGGGGCGGAGTTACAATGAGCAGTTCTTC
NA TRBD1 TRBJ1-5 TRBV4-1 CASSQVGQGVDGNQPQHF TGCGCCAGCAGCCAAGTGGGTCAGGGGGTTGATGGCAATCAGCCCCAGCATTTT